The rows below give T cell receptor beta chains drawn from one sample of a study of blood T cell repertoires in COVID-19. Using immunoSEQ multiplex PCR, the repertoire was profiled, and TCRdb retains in-frame clones only, with some absent. Here the sample spans more than 95,000 clones, around 90% being singletons. The sequenced sample was peripheral blood. All receptors come from a human donor in a cohort sampled during active COVID-19. CDR3s include the opening cysteine and the closing phenylalanine or tryptophan. The order of the fields is CDR3 protein, CDR3 DNA, clone size, V gene, J gene, D gene. The D gene is left open where the match is weak. Only part of the rows carry a size: once, few, many, or a class if the clone is expanded.

CDR3 protein: CSVVLTGAYEQYF
CDR3 DNA: TGCAGCGTTGTGTTAACAGGGGCCTACGAGCAGTACTTC
clone size: .
V gene: TRBV29-1
J gene: TRBJ2-7
D gene: TRBD1

CDR3 protein: CAISESRSSGDTGELFF
CDR3 DNA: TGTGCCATCAGTGAGTCTAGGTCGTCGGGGGACACCGGGGAGCTGTTTTTT
clone size: .
V gene: TRBV10-3
J gene: TRBJ2-2
D gene: .

CDR3 protein: CAWSVRQGGGSGNTIYF
CDR3 DNA: TGTGCCTGGAGTGTACGGCAGGGAGGTGGATCTGGAAACACCATATATTTT
clone size: .
V gene: TRBV30
J gene: TRBJ1-3
D gene: .

CDR3 protein: CASSPSGSSNTGELFF
CDR3 DNA: TGTGCCAGCAGCCCAAGCGGGTCTTCGAACACCGGGGAGCTGTTTTTT
clone size: few
V gene: TRBV9
J gene: TRBJ2-2
D gene: .

CDR3 protein: CASSVPGQGFSGANVLTF
CDR3 DNA: TGTGCCAGCAGCGTACCGGGACAGGGTTTCTCTGGGGCCAACGTCCTGACTTTC
clone size: .
V gene: TRBV13
J gene: TRBJ2-6
D gene: TRBD1

CDR3 protein: CASSTGTSGSDEQYF
CDR3 DNA: TGTGCCAGCAGCACCGGGACTAGCGGGAGCGACGAGCAGTACTTC
clone size: .
V gene: TRBV7-9
J gene: TRBJ2-7
D gene: TRBD2

CDR3 protein: CASSPPGQGSDTQYF
CDR3 DNA: TGTGCCAGCAGTCCCCCGGGACAGGGATCGGATACGCAGTATTTT
clone size: once
V gene: TRBV6-2/TRBV6-3
J gene: TRBJ2-3
D gene: TRBD1

CDR3 protein: CASSSWNDRHGGEQYF
CDR3 DNA: TGTGCCAGCAGCTCCTGGAACGACAGGCACGGCGGCGAGCAGTACTTC
clone size: .
V gene: TRBV5-4
J gene: TRBJ2-7
D gene: .

CDR3 protein: CASSTGFGQPQHF
CDR3 DNA: TGTGCCAGCAGCACAGGGTTCGGGCAGCCCCAGCATTTT
clone size: few
V gene: TRBV6-5
J gene: TRBJ1-5
D gene: .

CDR3 protein: CASSPGVSGGNEQFF
CDR3 DNA: TGTGCTAGCAGCCCAGGAGTTAGCGGTGGAAATGAGCAGTTCTTC
clone size: .
V gene: TRBV7-9
J gene: TRBJ2-1
D gene: .

CDR3 protein: CASRPGLAFYNEQFF
CDR3 DNA: TGTGCCAGCAGGCCGGGACTAGCTTTTTACAATGAGCAGTTCTTC
clone size: .
V gene: TRBV27
J gene: TRBJ2-1
D gene: TRBD2

CDR3 protein: CASSLSGSDFDEQFF
CDR3 DNA: TGTGCCAGCAGCCTTAGCGGGAGTGATTTCGATGAGCAGTTCTTC
clone size: .
V gene: TRBV7-9
J gene: TRBJ2-1
D gene: TRBD2

CDR3 protein: CASSQDSKNSPLHF
CDR3 DNA: TGTGCCAGCAGCCAGGACAGTAAGAATTCACCCCTCCACTTT
clone size: .
V gene: TRBV7-9
J gene: TRBJ1-6
D gene: .

CDR3 protein: CASISSYSYEQYF
CDR3 DNA: TGCGCCAGCATATCTAGCTATTCCTACGAGCAGTACTTC
clone size: .
V gene: TRBV10-1
J gene: TRBJ2-7
D gene: .

CDR3 protein: CASSLAAGSYEQYF
CDR3 DNA: TGTGCCAGCAGCTTAGCTGCCGGGAGCTACGAGCAGTACTTC
clone size: .
V gene: TRBV7-2
J gene: TRBJ2-7
D gene: .